This T cell receptor beta chain is from a study of T-cell memory formation after mild COVID-19. The wider study: For the most part, TCR clusters were specific to one donor.

Study-level results: Memory from before infection featured some responding clones, which suggests cross-reactive memory joined. Of the contracting clones, CD4+ ones lay mainly in CM and EM, and CD8+ ones in EMRA.

The sample holds a few counts of this clonotype. Its antigen remains unknown. This CDR3 region has 14 residues. Trimming cost V 5 bases and J 0 bases; bases outside gene matches: 3. Each CDR3 protein is one row after TCRdb ran MiXCR on the 5' RACE reads. The sample shows fewer than 60,000 distinct CDR3 sequences, roughly 27% of them seen only once. The chain couples TRBV12-3 or TRBV12-4 to TRBJ1-1; 7 nucleotides line up with TRBD1. This sequence was found in a man between 18 and 29 years old who had mild COVID-19 (a few samples of this study predate the infection). Cell type and time point are not known. The sequencing input was PBMCs or a T cell subset sorted from them (not recorded which). The CDR3 loop reads CASSQGVMNTEAFF. In DNA, the CDR3 is TGTGCCAGCAGTCAGGGGGTCATGAACACTGAAGCTTTCTTT.